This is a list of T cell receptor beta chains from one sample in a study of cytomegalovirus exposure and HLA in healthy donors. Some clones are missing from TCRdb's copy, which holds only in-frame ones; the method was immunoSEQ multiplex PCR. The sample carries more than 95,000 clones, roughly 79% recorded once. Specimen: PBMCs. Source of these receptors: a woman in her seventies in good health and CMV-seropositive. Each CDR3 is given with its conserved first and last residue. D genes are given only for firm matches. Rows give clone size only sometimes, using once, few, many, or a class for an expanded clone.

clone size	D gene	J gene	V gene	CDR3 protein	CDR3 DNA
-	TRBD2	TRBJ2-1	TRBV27	CASRRTSGRGYEQFF	TGTGCCAGCAGAAGGACTAGCGGGAGGGGTTATGAGCAGTTCTTC
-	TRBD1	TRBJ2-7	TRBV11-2	CASSPGQGAYEQYF	TGTGCCAGCAGCCCGGGACAGGGGGCGTACGAGCAGTACTTC
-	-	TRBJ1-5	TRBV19	CASSRQAPRPAQHF	TGTGCCAGTAGTAGACAGGCCCCGCGACCGGCCCAGCATTTT
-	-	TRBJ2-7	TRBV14	CASSQAGRPSYEQYF	TGTGCCAGCAGCCAAGCAGGTAGGCCCTCCTACGAGCAGTACTTC
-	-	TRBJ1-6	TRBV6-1	CASSEAAGGMWSPLHF	TGTGCCAGCAGTGAAGCGGCTGGGGGGATGTGGTCACCCCTCCACTTT
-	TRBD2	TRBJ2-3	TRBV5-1	CASSFQAGSSTDTQYF	TGCGCCAGCAGCTTCCAAGCGGGGAGTAGCACAGATACGCAGTATTTT
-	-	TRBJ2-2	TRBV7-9	CASGPNDGELFF	TGTGCCAGTGGCCCGAACGACGGGGAGCTGTTTTTT
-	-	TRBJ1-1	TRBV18	CASSPGFMNTEAFF	TGTGCCAGCTCTCCGGGATTCATGAACACTGAAGCTTTCTTT
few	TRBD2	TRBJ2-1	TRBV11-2	CASSLTSGSHDNEQFF	TGTGCCAGCAGCTTGACTAGCGGGAGCCACGACAATGAGCAGTTCTTC
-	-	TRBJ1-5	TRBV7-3	CASPPGPNQPQHF	TGTGCCAGCCCCCCAGGGCCTAATCAGCCCCAGCATTTT
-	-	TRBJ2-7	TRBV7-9	CASSLALNGSPSYEQYF	TGTGCCAGCAGCTTAGCGCTTAACGGGAGCCCCTCCTACGAGCAGTACTTC
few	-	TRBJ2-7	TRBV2	CASGPGLPSSNEQYF	TGTGCCAGCGGACCGGGACTTCCGAGTTCCAACGAGCAGTACTTC
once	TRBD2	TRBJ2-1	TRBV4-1	CASSILAGVYNEQFF	TGCGCCAGCAGCATACTAGCGGGAGTGTACAATGAGCAGTTCTTC
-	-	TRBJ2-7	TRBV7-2	CASSLWGAEQYF	TGTGCCAGCAGCTTATGGGGCGCCGAGCAGTACTTC
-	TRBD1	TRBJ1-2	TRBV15	CATSRDNGQGAEGYTF	TGTGCCACCAGCAGAGATAACGGCCAGGGGGCGGAAGGCTACACCTTC
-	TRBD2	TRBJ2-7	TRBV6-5	CASSYSSGSSYEQYF	TGTGCCAGCAGTTACTCTAGCGGGAGCTCCTACGAGCAGTACTTC
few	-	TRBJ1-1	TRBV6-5	CASSYSSGALTEAFF	TGTGCCAGCAGTTACTCTTCAGGGGCTCTCACTGAAGCTTTCTTT
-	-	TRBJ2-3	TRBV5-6	CASSSRLQPPPTDTQYF	TGTGCCAGCAGCTCCAGACTCCAACCCCCCCCCACAGATACGCAGTATTTT
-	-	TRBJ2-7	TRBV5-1	CASSLGGTLYEQYF	TGCGCCAGCAGCTTGGGCGGAACCCTTTACGAGCAGTACTTC
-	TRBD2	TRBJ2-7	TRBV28	CASSSPWNEGLAGVGDEQYF	TGTGCCAGCAGTAGCCCGTGGAATGAGGGACTAGCAGGGGTTGGGGACGAGCAGTACTTC
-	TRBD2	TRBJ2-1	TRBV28	CASSSPGTSGHNEQFF	TGTGCCAGCAGTTCCCCCGGGACTAGCGGTCACAATGAGCAGTTCTTC
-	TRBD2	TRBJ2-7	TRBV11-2	CASSLAVASGRARSYEQYF	TGTGCCAGCAGCTTAGCGGTCGCTAGCGGGAGGGCTAGGTCCTACGAGCAGTACTTC
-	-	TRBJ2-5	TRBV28	CASTTNQETQYF	TGTGCCAGCACGACAAACCAAGAGACCCAGTACTTC
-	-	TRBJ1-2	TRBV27	CASGGVGYTF	TGTGCCAGCGGGGGGGTTGGCTACACCTTC
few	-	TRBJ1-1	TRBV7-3	CASSPGGGQTEAFF	TGTGCCAGCAGCCCTGGCGGGGGGCAGACTGAAGCTTTCTTT
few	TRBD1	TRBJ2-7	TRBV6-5	CASTVQGGRGYEQYF	TGTGCCAGCACCGTACAGGGGGGAAGAGGATACGAGCAGTACTTC
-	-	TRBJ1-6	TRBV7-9	CASSPAGQRNSPLHF	TGTGCCAGCAGCCCTGCGGGGCAGAGGAATTCACCCCTCCACTTT
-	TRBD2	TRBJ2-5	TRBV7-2	CASSPRTSGIETQYF	TGTGCCAGCAGCCCTAGGACTAGCGGGATTGAGACCCAGTACTTC
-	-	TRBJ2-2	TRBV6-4	CASSDADTGELFF	TGTGCCAGCAGTGACGCGGACACCGGGGAGCTGTTTTTT
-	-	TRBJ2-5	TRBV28	CASSSLRIRGVETQYF	TGTGCCAGCAGTTCCCTGCGAATAAGGGGTGTGGAGACCCAGTACTTC
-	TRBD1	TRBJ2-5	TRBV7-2	CASSMDRGRQETQYF	TGTGCCAGCAGCATGGACAGGGGAAGACAAGAGACCCAGTACTTC
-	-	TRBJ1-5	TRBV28	CASFSDRLHQPQHF	TGTGCCAGCTTTTCCGACAGGCTCCATCAGCCCCAGCATTTT
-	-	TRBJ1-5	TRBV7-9	CASSPRSTENSNQPQHF	TGTGCCAGCAGCCCCCGATCGACAGAGAATAGCAATCAGCCCCAGCATTTT
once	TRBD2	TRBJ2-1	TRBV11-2	CASSQGTSANSYNEQFF	TGTGCCAGCAGCCAGGGGACTAGCGCTAACTCCTACAATGAGCAGTTCTTC
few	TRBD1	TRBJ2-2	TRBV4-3	CASSLRTGAGELFF	TGCGCCAGCAGCCTCCGGACAGGGGCCGGGGAGCTGTTTTTT
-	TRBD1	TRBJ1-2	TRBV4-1	CASSPRDRGLVGYTF	TGCGCCAGCAGCCCCCGGGACAGGGGGTTGGTTGGCTACACCTTC
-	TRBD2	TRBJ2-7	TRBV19	CASGSGLAFSEQYF	TGTGCCAGTGGCTCGGGACTAGCTTTCTCCGAGCAGTACTTC